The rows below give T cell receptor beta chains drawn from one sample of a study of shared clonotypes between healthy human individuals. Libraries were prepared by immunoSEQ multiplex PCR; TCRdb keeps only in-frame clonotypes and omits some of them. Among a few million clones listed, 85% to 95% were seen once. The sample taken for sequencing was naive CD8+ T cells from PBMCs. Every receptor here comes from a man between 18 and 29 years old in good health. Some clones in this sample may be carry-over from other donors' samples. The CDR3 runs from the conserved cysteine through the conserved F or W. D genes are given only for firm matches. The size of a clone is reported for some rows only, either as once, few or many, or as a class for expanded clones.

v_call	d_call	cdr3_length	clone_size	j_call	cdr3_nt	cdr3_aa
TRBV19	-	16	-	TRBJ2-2	TGTGCCAGTAGTATTGAAGAGTTTTCGGTCACCGGGGAGCTGTTTTTT	CASSIEEFSVTGELFF
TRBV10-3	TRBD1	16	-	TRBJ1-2	TGTGCCATCAGTGATATCGGACAGGGGGAAAACTATGGCTACACCTTC	CAISDIGQGENYGYTF
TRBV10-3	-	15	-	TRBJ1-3	TGTGCCATCAGTTCTGGCAGGTTTTCTGGAAACACCATATATTTT	CAISSGRFSGNTIYF
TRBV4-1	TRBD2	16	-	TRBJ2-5	TGCGCCAGCAGCCACCAGACTAGCGGGGCTAAAGAGACCCAGTACTTC	CASSHQTSGAKETQYF
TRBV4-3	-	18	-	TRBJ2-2	TGCGCCAGCAGCCAAGATAGGGGCGGAGTACAGTTCACCGGGGAGCTGTTTTTT	CASSQDRGGVQFTGELFF
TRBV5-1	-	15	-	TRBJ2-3	TGCGCCAGCAGCTTGGGAGGAGGTGGGCCAGATACGCAGTATTTT	CASSLGGGGPDTQYF
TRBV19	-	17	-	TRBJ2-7	TGTGCCAGTAGTATAGATCCAGCGGGCCTCGGGAGCTACGAGCAGTACTTC	CASSIDPAGLGSYEQYF
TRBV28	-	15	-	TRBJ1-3	TGTGCCAGTAGGGGAGGGCCTAATTTTCTGGGCACCATATATTTT	CASRGGPNFLGTIYF
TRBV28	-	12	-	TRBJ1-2	TGTGCCAGCAGTTTAAGGCGACATGGCTACACCTTC	CASSLRRHGYTF
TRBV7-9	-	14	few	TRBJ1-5	TGTGCCAGCAGCTCAGGGTTTAGCAATCAGCCCCAGCATTTT	CASSSGFSNQPQHF
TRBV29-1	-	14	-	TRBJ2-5	TGCAGCGTCGCGGGGCTAGCGATCCAAGAGACCCAGTACTTC	CSVAGLAIQETQYF
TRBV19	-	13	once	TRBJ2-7	TGTGCCAGTAGTATCCGGGGGCGCGACGAGCAGTACTTC	CASSIRGRDEQYF
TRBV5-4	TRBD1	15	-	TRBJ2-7	TGTGCCAGCAGCTTTTGGACAGGGCCAGCCTACGAGCAGTACTTC	CASSFWTGPAYEQYF
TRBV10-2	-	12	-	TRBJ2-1	TGCGCCAGCATTGGGACTTCCAATGAGCAGTTCTTC	CASIGTSNEQFF
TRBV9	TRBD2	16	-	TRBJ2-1	TGTGCCAGCAGCGTAGATGCGGCTAGCGGGCACAATGAGCAGTTCTTC	CASSVDAASGHNEQFF
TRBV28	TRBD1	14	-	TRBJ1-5	TGTGCCAGCAGACAGGGGGCAGGGGATCAGCCCCAGCATTTT	CASRQGAGDQPQHF
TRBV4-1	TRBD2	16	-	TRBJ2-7	TGCGCCAGCAGCCAAGGGCCGGGACTAGCGTCCTACGAGCAGTACTTC	CASSQGPGLASYEQYF
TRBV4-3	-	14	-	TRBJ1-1	TGCGCCAGCAGCCAAGGTGGCGGATACACTGAAGCTTTCTTT	CASSQGGGYTEAFF
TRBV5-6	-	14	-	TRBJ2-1	TGTGCCAGCAGCCCCGGAGATAACTACAATGAGCAGTTCTTC	CASSPGDNYNEQFF
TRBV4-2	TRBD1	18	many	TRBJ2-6	TGTGCCAGCAGCCAAGATTGGACAGGGGGCATTGGGGCCAACGTCCTGACTTTC	CASSQDWTGGIGANVLTF
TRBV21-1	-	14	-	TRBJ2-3	TGTGCCAGCAGCTGCCACCGGGTCGGCGATACGCAGTATTTT	CASSCHRVGDTQYF
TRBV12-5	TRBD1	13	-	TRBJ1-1	TGTGCTAGTGGGCTGTCGACAGGGGATGAAGCTTTCTTT	CASGLSTGDEAFF